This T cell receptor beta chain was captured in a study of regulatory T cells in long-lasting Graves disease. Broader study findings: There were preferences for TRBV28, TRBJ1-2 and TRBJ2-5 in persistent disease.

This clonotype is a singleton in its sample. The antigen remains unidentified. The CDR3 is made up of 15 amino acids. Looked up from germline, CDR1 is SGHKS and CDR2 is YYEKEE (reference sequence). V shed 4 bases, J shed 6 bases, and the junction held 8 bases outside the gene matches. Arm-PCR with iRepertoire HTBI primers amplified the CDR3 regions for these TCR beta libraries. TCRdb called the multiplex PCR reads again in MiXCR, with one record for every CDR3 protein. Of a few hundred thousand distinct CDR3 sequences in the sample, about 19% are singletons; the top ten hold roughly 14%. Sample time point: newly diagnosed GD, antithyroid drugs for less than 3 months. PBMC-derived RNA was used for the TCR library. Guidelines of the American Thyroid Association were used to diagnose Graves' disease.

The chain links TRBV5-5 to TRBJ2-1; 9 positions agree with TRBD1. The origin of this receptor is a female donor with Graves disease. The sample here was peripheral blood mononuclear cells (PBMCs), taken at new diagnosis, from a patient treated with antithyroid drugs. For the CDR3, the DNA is TGTGCCAGCAGCCGACCGGGACAGGGTGGCAATGAGCAGTTCTTC. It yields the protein CASSRPGQGGNEQFF.